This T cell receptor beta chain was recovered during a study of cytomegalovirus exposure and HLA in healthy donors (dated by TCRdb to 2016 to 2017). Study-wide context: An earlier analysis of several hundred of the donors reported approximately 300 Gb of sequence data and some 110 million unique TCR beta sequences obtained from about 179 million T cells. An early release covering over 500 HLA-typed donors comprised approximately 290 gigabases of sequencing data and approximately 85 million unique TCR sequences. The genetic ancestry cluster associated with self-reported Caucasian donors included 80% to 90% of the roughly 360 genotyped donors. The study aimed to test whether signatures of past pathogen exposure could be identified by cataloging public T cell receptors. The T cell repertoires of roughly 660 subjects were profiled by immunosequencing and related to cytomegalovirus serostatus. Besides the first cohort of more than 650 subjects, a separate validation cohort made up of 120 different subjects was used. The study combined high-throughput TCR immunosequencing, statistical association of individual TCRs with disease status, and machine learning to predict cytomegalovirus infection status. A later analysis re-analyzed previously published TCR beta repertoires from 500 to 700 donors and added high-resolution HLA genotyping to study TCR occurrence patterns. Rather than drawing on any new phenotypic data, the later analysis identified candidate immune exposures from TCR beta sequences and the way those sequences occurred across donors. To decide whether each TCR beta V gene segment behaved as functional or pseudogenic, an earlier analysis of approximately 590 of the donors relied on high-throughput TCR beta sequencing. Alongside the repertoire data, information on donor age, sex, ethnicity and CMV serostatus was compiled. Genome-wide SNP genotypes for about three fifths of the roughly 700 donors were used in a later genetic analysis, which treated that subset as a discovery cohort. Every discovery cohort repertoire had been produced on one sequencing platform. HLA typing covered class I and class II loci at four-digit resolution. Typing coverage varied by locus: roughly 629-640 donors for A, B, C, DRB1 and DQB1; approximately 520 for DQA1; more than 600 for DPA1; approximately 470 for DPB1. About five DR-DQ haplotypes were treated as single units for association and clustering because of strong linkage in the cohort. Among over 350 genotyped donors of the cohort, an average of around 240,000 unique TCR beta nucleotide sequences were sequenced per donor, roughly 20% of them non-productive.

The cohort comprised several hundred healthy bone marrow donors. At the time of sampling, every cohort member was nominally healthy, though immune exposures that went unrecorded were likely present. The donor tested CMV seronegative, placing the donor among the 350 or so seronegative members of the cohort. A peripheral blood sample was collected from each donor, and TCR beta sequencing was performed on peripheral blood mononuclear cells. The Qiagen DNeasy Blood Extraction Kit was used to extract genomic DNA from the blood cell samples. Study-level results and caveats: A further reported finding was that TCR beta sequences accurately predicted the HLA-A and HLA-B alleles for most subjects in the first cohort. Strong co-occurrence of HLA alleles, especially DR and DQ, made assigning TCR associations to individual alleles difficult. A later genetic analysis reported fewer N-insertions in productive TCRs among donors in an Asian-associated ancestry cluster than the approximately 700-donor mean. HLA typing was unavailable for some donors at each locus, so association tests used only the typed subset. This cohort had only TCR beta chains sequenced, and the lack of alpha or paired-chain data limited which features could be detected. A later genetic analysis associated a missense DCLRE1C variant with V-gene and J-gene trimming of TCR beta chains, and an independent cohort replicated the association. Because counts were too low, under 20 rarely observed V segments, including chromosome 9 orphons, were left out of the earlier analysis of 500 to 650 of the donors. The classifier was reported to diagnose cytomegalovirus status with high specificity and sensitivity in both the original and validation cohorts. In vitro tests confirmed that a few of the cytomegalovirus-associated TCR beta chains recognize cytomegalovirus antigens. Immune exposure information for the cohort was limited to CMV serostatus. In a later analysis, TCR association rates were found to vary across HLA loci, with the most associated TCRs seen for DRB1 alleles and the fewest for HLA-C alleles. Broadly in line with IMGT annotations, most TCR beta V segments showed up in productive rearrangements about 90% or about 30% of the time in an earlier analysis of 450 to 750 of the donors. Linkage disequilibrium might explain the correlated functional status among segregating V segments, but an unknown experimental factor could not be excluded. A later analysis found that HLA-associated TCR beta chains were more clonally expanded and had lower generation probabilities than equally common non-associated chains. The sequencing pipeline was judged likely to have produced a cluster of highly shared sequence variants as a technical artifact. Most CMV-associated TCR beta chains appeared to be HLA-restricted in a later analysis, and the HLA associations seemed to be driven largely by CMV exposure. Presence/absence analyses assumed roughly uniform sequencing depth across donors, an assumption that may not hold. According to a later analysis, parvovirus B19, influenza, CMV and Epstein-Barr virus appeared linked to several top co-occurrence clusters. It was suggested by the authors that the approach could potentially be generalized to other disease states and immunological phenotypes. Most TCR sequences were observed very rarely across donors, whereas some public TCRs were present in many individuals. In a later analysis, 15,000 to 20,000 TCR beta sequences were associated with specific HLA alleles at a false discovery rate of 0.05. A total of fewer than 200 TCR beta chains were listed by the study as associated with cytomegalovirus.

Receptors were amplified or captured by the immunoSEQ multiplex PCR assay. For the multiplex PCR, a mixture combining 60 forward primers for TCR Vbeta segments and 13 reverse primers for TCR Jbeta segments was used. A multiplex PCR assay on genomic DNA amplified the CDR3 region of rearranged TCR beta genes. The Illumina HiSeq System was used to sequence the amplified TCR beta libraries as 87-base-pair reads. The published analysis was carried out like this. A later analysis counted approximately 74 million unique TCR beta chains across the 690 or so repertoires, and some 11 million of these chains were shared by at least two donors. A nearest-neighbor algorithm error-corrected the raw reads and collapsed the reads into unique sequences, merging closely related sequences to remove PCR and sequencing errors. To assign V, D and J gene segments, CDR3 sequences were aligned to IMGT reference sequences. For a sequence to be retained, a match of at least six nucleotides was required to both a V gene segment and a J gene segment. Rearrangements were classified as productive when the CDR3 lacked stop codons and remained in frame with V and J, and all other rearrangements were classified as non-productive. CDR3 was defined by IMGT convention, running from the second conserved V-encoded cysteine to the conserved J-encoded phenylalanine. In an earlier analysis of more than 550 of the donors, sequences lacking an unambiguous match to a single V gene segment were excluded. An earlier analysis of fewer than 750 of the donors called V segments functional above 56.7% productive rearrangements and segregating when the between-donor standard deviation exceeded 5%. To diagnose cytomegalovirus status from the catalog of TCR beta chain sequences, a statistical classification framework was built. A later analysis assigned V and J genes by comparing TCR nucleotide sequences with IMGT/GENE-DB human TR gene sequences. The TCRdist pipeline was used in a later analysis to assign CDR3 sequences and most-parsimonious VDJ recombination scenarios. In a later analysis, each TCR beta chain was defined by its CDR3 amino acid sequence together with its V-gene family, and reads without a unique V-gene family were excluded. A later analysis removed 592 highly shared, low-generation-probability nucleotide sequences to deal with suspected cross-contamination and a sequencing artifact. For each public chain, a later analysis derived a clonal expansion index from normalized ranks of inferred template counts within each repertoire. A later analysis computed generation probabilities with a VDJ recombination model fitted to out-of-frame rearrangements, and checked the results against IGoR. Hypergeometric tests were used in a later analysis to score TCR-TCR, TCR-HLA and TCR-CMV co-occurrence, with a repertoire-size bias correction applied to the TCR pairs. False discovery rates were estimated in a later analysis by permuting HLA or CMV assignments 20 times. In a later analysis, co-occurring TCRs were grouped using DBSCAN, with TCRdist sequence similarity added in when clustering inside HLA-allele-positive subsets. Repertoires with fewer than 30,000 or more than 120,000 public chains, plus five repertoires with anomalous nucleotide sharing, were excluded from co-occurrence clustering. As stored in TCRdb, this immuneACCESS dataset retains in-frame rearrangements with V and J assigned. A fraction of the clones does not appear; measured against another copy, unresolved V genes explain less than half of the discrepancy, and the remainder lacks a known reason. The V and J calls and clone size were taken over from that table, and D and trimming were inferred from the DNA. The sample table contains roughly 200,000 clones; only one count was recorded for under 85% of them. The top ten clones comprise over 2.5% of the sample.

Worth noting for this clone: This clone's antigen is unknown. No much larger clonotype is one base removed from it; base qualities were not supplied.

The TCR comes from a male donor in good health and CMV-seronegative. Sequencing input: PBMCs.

The CDR3 is CASIQGAIHQPQHF. The DNA sequence follows: TGTGCCAGCATTCAGGGGGCGATACACCAGCCCCAGCATTTT. The sequence is built from TRBV28 and TRBJ1-5; TRBD1 fits 8 bases in the junction. V ends up 7 bases short and J 7 bases short, with an unmatched junction base count of 9. The CDR3 holds 14 amino acids from the cysteine to the phenylalanine. Only the CDR3 DNA stays, 42 bases, in frame from base 1. Looking up the germline V gene yields CDR1 MDHEN and CDR2 SYDVKM. Where the CDR3 stops, the reference TRBV28 and TRBJ1-5 genes take over; the full variable domain is DVKVTQSSRYLVKRTGEKVFLECVQDMDHENMFWYRQDPGLGLRLIYFSYDVKMKEKGDIPEGYSVSREKKERFSLILESASTNQTSMYLCASIQGAIHQPQHFGDGTRLSIL.